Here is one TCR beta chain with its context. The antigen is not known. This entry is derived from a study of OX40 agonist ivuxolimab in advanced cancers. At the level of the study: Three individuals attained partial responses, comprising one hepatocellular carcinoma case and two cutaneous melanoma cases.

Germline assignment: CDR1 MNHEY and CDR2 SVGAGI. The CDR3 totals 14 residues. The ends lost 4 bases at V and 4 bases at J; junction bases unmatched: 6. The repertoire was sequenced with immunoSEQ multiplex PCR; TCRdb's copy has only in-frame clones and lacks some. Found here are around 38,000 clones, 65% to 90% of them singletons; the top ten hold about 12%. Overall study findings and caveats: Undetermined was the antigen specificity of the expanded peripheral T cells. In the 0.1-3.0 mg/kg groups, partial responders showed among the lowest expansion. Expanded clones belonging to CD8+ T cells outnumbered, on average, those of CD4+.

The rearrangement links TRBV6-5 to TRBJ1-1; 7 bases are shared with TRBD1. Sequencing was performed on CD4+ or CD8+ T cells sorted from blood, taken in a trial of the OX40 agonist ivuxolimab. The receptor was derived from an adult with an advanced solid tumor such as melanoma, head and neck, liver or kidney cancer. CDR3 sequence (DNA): TGTGCCAGCAGTTTGACAGGGTGGGTCACTGAAGCTTTCTTT. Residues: CASSLTGWVTEAFF.